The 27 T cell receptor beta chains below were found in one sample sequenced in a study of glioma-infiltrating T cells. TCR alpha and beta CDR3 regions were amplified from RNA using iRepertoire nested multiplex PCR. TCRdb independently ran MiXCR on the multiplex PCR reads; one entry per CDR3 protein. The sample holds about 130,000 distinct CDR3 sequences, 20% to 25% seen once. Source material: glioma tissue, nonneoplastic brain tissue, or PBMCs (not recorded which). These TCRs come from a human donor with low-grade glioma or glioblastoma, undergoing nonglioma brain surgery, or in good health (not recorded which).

This chain's CDR3 is CASSLDYGLANEQFF. The CDR3 DNA reads as TGTGCCAGCAGCTTAGACTACGGACTTGCCAATGAGCAGTTCTTC. The genes are TRBV7-2 and TRBJ2-1, with TRBD2 as a possible D gene (5 bases). The CDR3 has 15 residues. V was cut by 1 base and J by 6 bases, with 13 bases left in between. Germline lookup yields CDR1 SGHTA and CDR2 FQGNSA.

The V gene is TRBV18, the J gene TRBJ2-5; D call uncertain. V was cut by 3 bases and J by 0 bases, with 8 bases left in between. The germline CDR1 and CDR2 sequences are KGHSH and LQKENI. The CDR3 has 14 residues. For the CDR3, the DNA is TGTGCCAGCTCACCGATGGGATACCAAGAGACCCAGTACTTC. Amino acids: CASSPMGYQETQYF.

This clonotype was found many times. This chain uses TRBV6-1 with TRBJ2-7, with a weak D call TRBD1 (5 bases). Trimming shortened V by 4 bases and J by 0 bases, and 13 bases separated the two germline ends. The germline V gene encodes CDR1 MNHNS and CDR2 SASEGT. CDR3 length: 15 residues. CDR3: CASSGAGQSSYEQYV. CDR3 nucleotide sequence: TGTGCCAGCAGTGGGGCAGGACAAAGCTCCTACGAGCAGTACGTC.

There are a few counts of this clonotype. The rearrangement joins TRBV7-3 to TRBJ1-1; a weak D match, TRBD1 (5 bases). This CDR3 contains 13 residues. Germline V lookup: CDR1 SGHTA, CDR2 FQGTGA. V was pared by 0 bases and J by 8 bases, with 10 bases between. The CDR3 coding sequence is TGTGCCAGCAGCTTAACAGCGGGGGTCGAAGCTTTCTTT. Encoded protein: CASSLTAGVEAFF.

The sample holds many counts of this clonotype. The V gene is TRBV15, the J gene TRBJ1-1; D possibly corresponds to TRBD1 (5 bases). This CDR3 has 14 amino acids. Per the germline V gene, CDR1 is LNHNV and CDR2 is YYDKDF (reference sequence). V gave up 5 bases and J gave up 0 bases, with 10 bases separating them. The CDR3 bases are TGTGCCACCAGCCCCGACAGTATGAACACTGAAGCTTTCTTT. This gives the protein CATSPDSMNTEAFF.

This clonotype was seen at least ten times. The CDR3 DNA reads TGTGCCAGCAGTTTGGAGGGACAGGCGTTTGGGCAGCCCCAGCATTTT. Translated: CASSLEGQAFGQPQHF. The gene calls are TRBV27 and TRBJ1-5; 8 nucleotides line up with TRBD1. Germline V lookup: CDR1 MNHEY, CDR2 SMNVEV (reference sequence). With 3 bases clipped from V and 7 bases from J, the junction kept 11 bases outside the gene matches. This CDR3 has 16 residues.

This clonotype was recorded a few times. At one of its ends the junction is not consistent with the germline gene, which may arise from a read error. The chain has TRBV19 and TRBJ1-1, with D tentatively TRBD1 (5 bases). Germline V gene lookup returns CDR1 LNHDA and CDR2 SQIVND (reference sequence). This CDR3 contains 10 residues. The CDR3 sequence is CASSIPRDLF. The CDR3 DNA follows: TGTGCCAGTAGTATCCCTCGGGACCTATTT. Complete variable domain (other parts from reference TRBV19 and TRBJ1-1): DGGITQSPKYLFRKEGQNVTLSCEQNLNHDAMYWYRQDPGQGLRLIYYSQIVNDFQKGDIAEGYSVSREKKESFPLTVTSAQKNPTAFYLCASSIPRDLFGQGTRLTVV.

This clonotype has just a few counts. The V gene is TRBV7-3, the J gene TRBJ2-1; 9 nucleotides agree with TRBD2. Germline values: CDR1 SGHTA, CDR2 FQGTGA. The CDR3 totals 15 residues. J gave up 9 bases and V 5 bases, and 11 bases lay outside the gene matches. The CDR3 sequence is CASSALAGGQGEQFF. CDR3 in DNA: TGTGCCAGCAGCGCCCTGGCGGGGGGGCAAGGTGAGCAGTTCTTC.

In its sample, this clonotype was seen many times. This chain's CDR3 is CSAPLRGRGVEAFF. CDR3 coding DNA: TGCAGTGCTCCTCTGAGGGGGAGAGGTGTGGAAGCTTTCTTT. The V gene is TRBV20-1, the J gene TRBJ1-1, with TRBD1 as a possible D gene (6 bases). Looked up from germline, CDR1 is DFQATT and CDR2 is SNEGSKA (reference sequence). The V end lost 5 bases, the J end lost 8 bases, and 21 bases lay between the germline ends. The CDR3 loop spans 14 amino acids.

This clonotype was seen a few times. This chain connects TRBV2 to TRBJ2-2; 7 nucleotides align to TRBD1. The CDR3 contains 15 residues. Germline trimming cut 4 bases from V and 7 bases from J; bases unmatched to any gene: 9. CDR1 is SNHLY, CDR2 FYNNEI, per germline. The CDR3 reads CASSVVGQAIGELFF. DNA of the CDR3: TGTGCCAGCAGTGTTGTAGGACAGGCGATCGGGGAGCTGTTTTTT.

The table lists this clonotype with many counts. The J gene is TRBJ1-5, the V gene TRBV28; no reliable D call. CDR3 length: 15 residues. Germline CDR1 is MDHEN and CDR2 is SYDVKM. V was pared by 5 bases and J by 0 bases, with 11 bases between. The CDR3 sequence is CASSPHTNSNQPQHF. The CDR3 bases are TGTGCCAGCAGTCCCCACACCAATAGCAATCAGCCCCAGCATTTT.

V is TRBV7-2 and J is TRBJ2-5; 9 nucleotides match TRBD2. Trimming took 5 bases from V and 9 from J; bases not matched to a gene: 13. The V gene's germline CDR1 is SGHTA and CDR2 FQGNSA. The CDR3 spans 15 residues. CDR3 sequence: CASSPSGGHQVSQYF. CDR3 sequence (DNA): TGTGCCAGCAGCCCAAGCGGGGGGCACCAAGTATCCCAGTACTTC.

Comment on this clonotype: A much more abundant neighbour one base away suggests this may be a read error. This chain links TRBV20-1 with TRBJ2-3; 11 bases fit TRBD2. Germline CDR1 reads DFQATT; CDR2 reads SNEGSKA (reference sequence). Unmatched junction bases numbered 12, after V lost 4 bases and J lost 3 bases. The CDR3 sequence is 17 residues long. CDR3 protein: CSATVGASGGRTDTQYF. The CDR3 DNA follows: TGCAGTGCTACCGTGGGGGCTAGCGGGGGGAGGACAGATACGCAGTATTTT.

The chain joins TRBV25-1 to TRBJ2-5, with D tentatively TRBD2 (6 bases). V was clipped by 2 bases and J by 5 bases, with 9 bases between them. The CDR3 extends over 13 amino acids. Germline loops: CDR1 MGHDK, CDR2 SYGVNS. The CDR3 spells CASSEKGRETQYF. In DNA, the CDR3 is TGTGCCAGCAGTGAAAAAGGGAGGGAGACCCAGTACTTC.

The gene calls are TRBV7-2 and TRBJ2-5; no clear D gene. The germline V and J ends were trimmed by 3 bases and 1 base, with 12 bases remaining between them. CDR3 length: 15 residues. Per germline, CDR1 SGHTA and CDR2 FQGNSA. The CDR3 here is CASSFSLGSQETQYF. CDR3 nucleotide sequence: TGTGCCAGCAGCTTTTCCCTGGGGTCCCAAGAGACCCAGTACTTC.

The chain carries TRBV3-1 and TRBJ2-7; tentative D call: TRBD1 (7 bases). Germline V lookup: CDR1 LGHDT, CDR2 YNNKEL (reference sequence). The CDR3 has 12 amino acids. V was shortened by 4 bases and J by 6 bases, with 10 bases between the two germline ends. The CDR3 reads CASSRQGGEQYV. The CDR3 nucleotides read TGTGCCAGCAGCCGGCAGGGGGGCGAGCAGTACGTC.

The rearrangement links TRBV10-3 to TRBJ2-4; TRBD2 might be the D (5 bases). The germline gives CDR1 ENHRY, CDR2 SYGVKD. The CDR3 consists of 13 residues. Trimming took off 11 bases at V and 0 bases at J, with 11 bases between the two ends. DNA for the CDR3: TGTGCCGCCAGTGGACTAGCCAAAAACATTCAGTACTTC. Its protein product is CAASGLAKNIQYF.

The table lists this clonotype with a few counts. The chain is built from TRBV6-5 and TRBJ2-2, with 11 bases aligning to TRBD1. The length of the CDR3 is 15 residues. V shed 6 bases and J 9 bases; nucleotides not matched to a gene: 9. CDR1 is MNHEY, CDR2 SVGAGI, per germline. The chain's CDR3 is CASRPGTGGIWELFF. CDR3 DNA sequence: TGTGCCAGCAGGCCCGGGACAGGGGGAATCTGGGAGCTGTTTTTT.

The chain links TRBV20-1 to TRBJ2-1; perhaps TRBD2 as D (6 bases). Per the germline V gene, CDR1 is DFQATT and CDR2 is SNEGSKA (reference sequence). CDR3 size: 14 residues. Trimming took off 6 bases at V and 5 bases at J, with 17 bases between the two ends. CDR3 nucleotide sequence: TGCAGTGCGCTCCTGGGACGGGAGAACAATGAGCAGTTCTTC. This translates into CSALLGRENNEQFF.

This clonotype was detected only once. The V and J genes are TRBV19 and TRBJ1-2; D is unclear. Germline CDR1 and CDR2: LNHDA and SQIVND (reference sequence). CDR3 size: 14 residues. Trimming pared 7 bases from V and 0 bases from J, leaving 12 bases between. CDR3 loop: CASIGVIANYGYTF. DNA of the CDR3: TGTGCCAGTATCGGGGTGATAGCTAACTATGGCTACACCTTC. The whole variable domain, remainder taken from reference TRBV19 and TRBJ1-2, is DGGITQSPKYLFRKEGQNVTLSCEQNLNHDAMYWYRQDPGQGLRLIYYSQIVNDFQKGDIAEGYSVSREKKESFPLTVTSAQKNPTAFYLCASIGVIANYGYTFGSGTRLTVV.

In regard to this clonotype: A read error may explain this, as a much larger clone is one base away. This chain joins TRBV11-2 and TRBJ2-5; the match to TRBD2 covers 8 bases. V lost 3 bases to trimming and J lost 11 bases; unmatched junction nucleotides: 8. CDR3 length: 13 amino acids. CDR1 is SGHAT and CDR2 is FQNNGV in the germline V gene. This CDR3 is CASSLVAGNEQYF. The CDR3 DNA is TGTGCCAGCAGCTTGGTAGCGGGGAATGAGCAGTACTTC.

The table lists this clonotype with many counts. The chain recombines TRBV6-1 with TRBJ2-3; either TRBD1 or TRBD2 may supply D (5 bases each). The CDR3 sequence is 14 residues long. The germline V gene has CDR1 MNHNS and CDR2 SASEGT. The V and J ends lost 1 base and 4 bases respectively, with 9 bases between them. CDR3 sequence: CASSEERGPDTQYF. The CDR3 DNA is TGTGCCAGCAGTGAAGAGAGGGGTCCAGATACGCAGTATTTT.

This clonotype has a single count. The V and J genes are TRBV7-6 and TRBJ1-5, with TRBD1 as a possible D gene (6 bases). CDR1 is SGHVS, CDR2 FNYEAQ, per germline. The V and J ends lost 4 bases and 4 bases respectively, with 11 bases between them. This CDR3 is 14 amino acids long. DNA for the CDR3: TGTGCCAGCAGCTCCGCCACAGGGAATCAGCCCCAGCATTTT. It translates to CASSSATGNQPQHF.

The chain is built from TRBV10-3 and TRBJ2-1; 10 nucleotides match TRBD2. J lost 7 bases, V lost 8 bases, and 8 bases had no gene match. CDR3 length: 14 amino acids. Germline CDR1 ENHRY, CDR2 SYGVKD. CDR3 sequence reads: CAIGSGGLENEQFF. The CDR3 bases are TGTGCCATCGGTAGCGGGGGGCTCGAGAATGAGCAGTTCTTC.

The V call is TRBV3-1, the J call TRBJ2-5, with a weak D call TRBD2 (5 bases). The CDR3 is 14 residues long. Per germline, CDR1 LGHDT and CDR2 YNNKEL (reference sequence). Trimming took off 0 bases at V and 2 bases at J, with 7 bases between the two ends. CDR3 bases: TGTGCCAGCAGCCAAGAGGACTTACAAGAGACCCAGTACTTC. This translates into CASSQEDLQETQYF.

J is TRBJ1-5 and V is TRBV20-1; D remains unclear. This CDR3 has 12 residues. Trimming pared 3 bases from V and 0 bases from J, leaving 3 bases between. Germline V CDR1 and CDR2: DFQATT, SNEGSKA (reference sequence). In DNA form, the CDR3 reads TGCAGTGCTAGTGGTAGCAATCAGCCCCAGCATTTT. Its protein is CSASGSNQPQHF.

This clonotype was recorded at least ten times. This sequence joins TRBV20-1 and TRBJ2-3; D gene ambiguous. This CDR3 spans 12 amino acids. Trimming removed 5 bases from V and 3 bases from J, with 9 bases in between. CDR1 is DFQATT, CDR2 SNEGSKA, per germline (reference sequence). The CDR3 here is CSALGHTDTQYF. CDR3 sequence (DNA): TGCAGTGCTCTAGGGCATACAGATACGCAGTATTTT.